The 10 T cell receptor beta chains reported below all come from one sample, sequenced in a study of T cell responses to AZD1222 COVID-19 vaccine. Libraries were prepared by immunoSEQ multiplex PCR; TCRdb keeps only in-frame clonotypes and omits some of them. The top ten hold 4.5% to 7% of the sample, which has under 150,000 clones, nearly 90% seen once. Sample: peripheral blood, taken 28 days after the second AZD1222 dose. All receptors derive from an adult who received the AZD1222 COVID-19 vaccine.

The rearrangement uses TRBV24-1 and TRBJ2-5, with 7 bases lining up with TRBD2. The germline gives CDR1 KGHDR, CDR2 SFDVKD. Trimming removed 1 base from V and 5 bases from J; junction bases left unmatched: 9. CDR3 length: 16 amino acids. The CDR3 coding sequence is TGTGCCACCAGTGATTTAAAATTCGGGGGGATCGAGACCCAGTACTTC. This gives the protein CATSDLKFGGIETQYF.

The gene calls are TRBV27 and TRBJ1-6; D remains ambiguous. CDR1 and CDR2 (germline): MNHEY, SMNVEV (reference sequence). Trimming took off 5 bases at V and 6 bases at J, with 11 bases between the two ends. The CDR3 loop spans 14 amino acids. Written as DNA, the CDR3 is TGTGCCAGCAGTCTACGGGAGTTTAATTCACCCCTCCACTTT. Protein: CASSLREFNSPLHF.

This clone appeared once. This chain joins TRBV27 and TRBJ2-7, with unresolved D. V shed 7 bases and J shed 3 bases, with 16 bases lying between them. The CDR3 spans 14 residues. The germline gives CDR1 MNHEY, CDR2 SMNVEV (reference sequence). CDR3 amino acids: CASTSRRQIYEQYF. Here the CDR3 DNA reads TGTGCCAGCACCTCCCGCCGGCAGATCTACGAGCAGTACTTC.

The chain recombines TRBV14 with TRBJ2-2; 13 bases fit TRBD2. V shed 6 bases, J shed 6 bases, and the junction held 4 bases outside the gene matches. Germline CDR1 is SGHDN and CDR2 is FVKESK. CDR3 length: 15 amino acids. The CDR3 spells CASRTGLAGAGELFF. The DNA for the CDR3 is TGTGCCAGCAGAACCGGACTAGCGGGGGCCGGGGAGCTGTTTTTT.

The chain employs TRBV6-1 and TRBJ2-6; D is unresolved. The V gene's germline CDR1 is MNHNS and CDR2 SASEGT. V shed 0 bases and J shed 0 bases, with 6 bases lying between them. CDR3 length: 16 residues. The CDR3 sequence: CASSEAIRSGANVLTF. The CDR3 DNA sequence: TGTGCCAGCAGTGAAGCGATCCGCTCTGGGGCCAACGTCCTGACTTTC.

As concerns this clone: This specimen includes other DNA sequences encoding the same CDR3. This chain connects TRBV25-1 to TRBJ1-3; D not certain. With 6 bases removed from V and 0 bases from J, the gap between germline ends came to 12 bases. Germline lookup yields CDR1 MGHDK and CDR2 SYGVNS. This CDR3 comprises 15 residues. This CDR3 is CASRKTGSSGNTIYF. The CDR3 nucleotides read TGTGCCAGCAGGAAGACGGGGAGCTCTGGAAACACCATATATTTT.

This clone is a singleton in its sample. Other DNA sequences in this sample translate to the same CDR3. The rearrangement links TRBV28 to TRBJ2-7; D is uncertain. Between the trimmed V and J ends, which lost 2 bases and 6 bases, there was a span of 8 bases. The length of the CDR3 is 12 residues. CDR1 MDHEN and CDR2 SYDVKM come from the germline V gene. In DNA form, the CDR3 reads TGTGCCAGCAGTTTAGGCCAGCTCGAGCAGTACTTC. Translated: CASSLGQLEQYF.

Notes on this clone: The germline gene is not matched at one end of the junction; a read error may be the cause. This sequence joins TRBV7-9 and TRBJ1-1; a possible D gene is TRBD1 (5 bases). CDR1 and CDR2 (germline): SEHNR, FQNEAQ (reference sequence). The CDR3 length is 13 residues. The CDR3 DNA reads TGTGCCAGCACCTTAGGGACCAACACTGAAGCTTTCTTT. Translated, it gives CASTLGTNTEAFF.

The genes are TRBV10-3 and TRBJ1-6; D is uncertain. V dropped 8 bases and J dropped 2 bases, with 4 bases sitting between them. In germline, CDR1 is ENHRY, CDR2 SYGVKD. The CDR3 is 12 residues long. The CDR3 spells CAIGTYNSPLHF. CDR3 sequence (DNA): TGTGCCATCGGGACCTATAATTCACCCCTCCACTTT.

V gene TRBV10-1 combines with J gene TRBJ1-1; D remains ambiguous. Germline V CDR1 and CDR2: WNHNN, SYGVQD (reference sequence). The CDR3 length is 13 residues. V was clipped by 2 bases and J by 4 bases, with 8 bases between them. The chain's CDR3 is CASSEDGGTEAFF. Written as DNA, the CDR3 is TGCGCCAGCAGTGAGGACGGTGGCACTGAAGCTTTCTTT.